Each of the 30 T cell receptor beta chains below was sequenced from the same sample in a study of control samples from healthy donors and cancer patients (dated by TCRdb to about 2020). Preparation of the library involved the immunoSEQ multiplex PCR assay. In TCRdb, the immuneACCESS table is reduced to in-frame sequences with V and J assigned. These tables do not hold every clone; where another copy was compared, an unresolved V gene accounts for under half, and the others remain unexplained. The sample table shows about 120,000 clones, and approximately 92% are seen once. 1.1% of the sample comes from the top ten. The specimen sequenced was PBMCs. The receptors come from a woman aged 45-59 years with colorectal cancer.

The chain links TRBV6-6 to TRBJ1-1, with 10 bases that match TRBD1. The CDR3 is 17 residues long. Trimming took 5 bases from V and 5 from J; bases not matched to a gene: 14. CDR1 is MNHNY, CDR2 SVGAGI, per germline (reference sequence). Written as DNA, the CDR3 is TGTGCCAGCAGTCCAAGGACAGGGGGGTGGGTCGCGACTGAAGCTTTCTTT. It is translated as CASSPRTGGWVATEAFF.

The chain couples TRBV7-3 to TRBJ2-4; the match to TRBD1 covers 7 bases. CDR3 length: 13 amino acids. The V gene end was trimmed by 1 base and the J gene end by 8 bases; junction bases not matched to a gene: 2. CDR1 and CDR2 from the germline V gene are SGHTA and FQGTGA. As DNA, the CDR3 is TGTGCCAGCAGCTTAAATCAGGGGGACATTCAGTACTTC. Protein: CASSLNQGDIQYF.

Concerning this clone: The identical CDR3 is also encoded by other nucleotide sequences in the sample. Written as DNA, the CDR3 is TGTGCCAGCAGTTTACACAGGGTTTCTGAAGCTTTCTTT. This gives the protein CASSLHRVSEAFF. The chain links TRBV28 to TRBJ1-1; D perhaps matches TRBD1 (6 bases). Germline V gene data show CDR1 as MDHEN and CDR2 as SYDVKM. Trimming removed 2 bases at V and 6 bases at J, with 10 bases between. This CDR3 is 13 amino acids long.

The gene calls are TRBV12-3 or TRBV12-4 and TRBJ1-2; tentative D call: TRBD1 (5 bases). The CDR3 has 13 residues. V lost 5 bases and J 4 bases, leaving 11 bases between the germline ends. DNA of the CDR3: TGTGCCAGCAGTAACGCAGGGTTCTATGGCTACACCTTC. The encoded protein is CASSNAGFYGYTF.

This rearrangement joins TRBV30 to TRBJ1-6, with 10 bases aligning to TRBD1. The CDR3 contains 16 residues. Per germline, CDR1 GTSNPN and CDR2 SVGIG (reference sequence). V shed 5 bases, J shed 7 bases, and the junction held 11 bases outside the gene matches. The CDR3, as DNA: TGTGCCTGGGGGAACGACAGGGGGCCTTACAATTCACCCCTCCACTTT. This sequence encodes CAWGNDRGPYNSPLHF.

CDR3 protein: CASRVWGQETQYF. The CDR3 nucleotides are TGTGCCAGCCGGGTGTGGGGGCAAGAGACCCAGTACTTC. This chain joins TRBV11-2 and TRBJ2-5, with D tentatively TRBD1 or TRBD2 (5 bases each). Germline V gene data show CDR1 as SGHAT and CDR2 as FQNNGV. The germline V and J ends were trimmed by 8 bases and 2 bases, with 12 bases remaining between them. This CDR3 has 13 residues.

This clone was recorded a few times. Other DNA variants within this sample encode the same CDR3. This chain uses TRBV19 with TRBJ1-5; D uncertain. V dropped 5 bases and J dropped 0 bases, with 11 bases sitting between them. Germline CDR1 and CDR2: LNHDA and SQIVND (reference sequence). CDR3 length equals 15 residues. The CDR3 loop is CASSARGSSNQPQHF. The CDR3 nucleotides read TGTGCCAGTAGTGCTCGCGGGTCTAGCAATCAGCCCCAGCATTTT.

This chain links TRBV19 with TRBJ2-7; no firm D call. CDR3 length equals 13 residues. V was pared by 4 bases and J by 3 bases, with 10 bases between. The V gene's germline CDR1 is LNHDA and CDR2 SQIVND (reference sequence). CDR3 DNA: TGTGCCAGTAGTAGTTCGGCGGACTACGAGCAGTACTTC. Amino acid sequence: CASSSSADYEQYF.

This clone was seen once. The gene calls are TRBV5-1 and TRBJ2-5, with 14 bases lining up with TRBD2. The V gene's germline CDR1 is SGHRS and CDR2 YFSETQ. This CDR3 has 17 amino acids. V dropped 0 bases and J dropped 2; count of bases not matched to a gene: 3. The CDR3 DNA sequence: TGCGCCAGCAGCTTGGGACTAGCGGGAGGGCCTCAAGAGACCCAGTACTTC. It translates to CASSLGLAGGPQETQYF.

The chain joins TRBV5-1 to TRBJ2-1, with TRBD2 as a possible D gene (6 bases). Germline-derived CDR1 and CDR2 are SGHRS and YFSETQ. The CDR3 extends over 16 amino acids. V lost 0 bases, J lost 0 bases, and 10 bases lay in between. The CDR3 sequence is CASSLGLANSYNEQFF. The CDR3 nucleotides read TGCGCCAGCAGCTTGGGCCTAGCGAACTCCTACAATGAGCAGTTCTTC.

The chain uses TRBV2 and TRBJ1-5; D remains ambiguous. Germline V gives CDR1 SNHLY, CDR2 FYNNEI. Trimming removed 6 bases at V and 2 bases at J, with 11 bases between. CDR3 length equals 14 residues. The CDR3 loop reads CASRRRTGNQPQHF. CDR3 coding DNA: TGTGCCAGCAGACGCCGGACCGGCAATCAGCCCCAGCATTTT.

The V gene is TRBV2, the J gene TRBJ1-2; 9 bases fit TRBD1. From germline, CDR1 is SNHLY and CDR2 FYNNEI. The CDR3 spans 14 residues. The V segment lost 9 bases and the J segment 6 bases; nucleotides outside the gene matches: 11. This CDR3 reads CASHRGGTGNGYTF. The CDR3 nucleotides read TGTGCCAGTCATCGAGGGGGGACAGGGAATGGCTACACCTTC.

The chain combines TRBV6-5 with TRBJ2-1; 8 bases align to TRBD2. V shed 8 bases, J shed 10 bases, and the junction held 7 bases outside the gene matches. CDR3 length equals 12 residues. CDR1 and CDR2 (germline): MNHEY, SVGAGI. The CDR3 sequence: CASRGGSSEQFF. As DNA, the CDR3 is TGTGCCAGCCGGGGGGGCTCCAGCGAGCAGTTCTTC.

This chain joins TRBV18 and TRBJ1-5; 9 bases agree with TRBD1. With 3 bases clipped from V and 4 bases from J, the junction kept 10 bases outside the gene matches. The V gene's germline CDR1 is KGHSH and CDR2 LQKENI. This CDR3 region has 17 residues. This CDR3 is CASSPDRGSFGNQPQHF. CDR3 DNA: TGTGCCAGCTCACCGGACAGGGGTTCTTTTGGGAATCAGCCCCAGCATTTT. The full variable domain, its missing parts supplied by reference TRBV18 and TRBJ1-5, is NAGVMQNPRHLVRRRGQEARLRCSPMKGHSHVYWYRQLPEEGLKFMVYLQKENIIDESGMPKERFSAEFPKEGPSILRIQQVVRGDSAAYFCASSPDRGSFGNQPQHFGDGTRLSIL.

This clone was counted once. This chain joins TRBV28 and TRBJ1-1; 8 bases map to TRBD1. The CDR3 runs 14 residues. The germline CDR1 and CDR2 sequences are MDHEN and SYDVKM. The trim removed 6 bases at V and 5 bases at J, leaving 8 bases unmatched. CDR3 loop: CASRSIQGGTEAFF. As DNA, the CDR3 is TGTGCCAGCAGATCCATACAGGGGGGAACTGAAGCTTTCTTT.

The CDR3 sequence: CASSQEVGSGYGEQFF. CDR3 in DNA: TGCGCCAGCAGCCAAGAAGTAGGTAGCGGTTACGGGGAGCAGTTCTTC. This sequence joins TRBV4-1 and TRBJ2-1; D possibly corresponds to TRBD2 (6 bases). CDR1 and CDR2 from the germline V gene are MGHRA and YSYEKL. The CDR3 length is 16 residues. V dropped 0 bases and J dropped 10 bases, with 19 bases sitting between them.

J is TRBJ1-2 and V is TRBV24-1; D gene unclear. Germline CDR1 KGHDR, CDR2 SFDVKD. This CDR3 region has 14 residues. V lost 7 bases, J lost 4 bases, and 15 bases lay in between. CDR3 sequence: CATSPTRLGYGYTF. The DNA of the CDR3 is TGTGCCACCAGCCCTACCAGGCTGGGCTATGGCTACACCTTC.

The chain has TRBV6-6 and TRBJ2-7; 9 positions match TRBD1. The ends lost 2 bases at V and 9 bases at J; junction bases unmatched: 14. The CDR3 has 16 residues. Germline V gene sequence: CDR1 MNHNY, CDR2 SVGAGI (reference sequence). The CDR3 nucleotides are TGTGCCAGCAGTTACGTCCCCCGGACAGGGGTTCATGGGCAGTACTTC. Protein product: CASSYVPRTGVHGQYF.

This rearrangement joins TRBV6-6 to TRBJ2-3; TRBD1 aligns across 10 bases. CDR1 and CDR2 (germline): MNHNY, SVGAGI (reference sequence). The V and J ends lost 6 bases and 2 bases, in that order; junction bases with no gene match: 8. The CDR3 has 16 residues. This CDR3 reads CASSLDRGPSTDTQYF. The CDR3 DNA is TGTGCCAGCAGCCTCGACAGGGGGCCTTCCACAGATACGCAGTATTTT.

The chain couples TRBV6-6 to TRBJ1-3, with D perhaps TRBD1 (5 bases). Germline-derived CDR1 and CDR2 are MNHNY and SVGAGI (reference sequence). This CDR3 spans 16 amino acids. Trimming removed 6 bases at V and 3 bases at J, with 18 bases between. CDR3 DNA: TGTGCCAGCAGCCCAGACCCCCCAGGGATTGGAAACACCATATATTTT. Translation gives CASSPDPPGIGNTIYF.

The chain combines TRBV29-1 with TRBJ2-5; TRBD1 might be the D (5 bases). The germline V gene encodes CDR1 SQVTM and CDR2 ANQGSEA. With 7 bases removed from V and 5 bases from J, the gap between germline ends came to 23 bases. The CDR3 extends over 15 amino acids. CDR3: CSATEGARIVETQYF. The CDR3 region has the DNA TGCAGCGCCACCGAAGGGGCGCGAATCGTTGAGACCCAGTACTTC.

This clone was seen a few times. This rearrangement joins TRBV19 to TRBJ1-6, with 7 nucleotides matching TRBD1. V was clipped by 5 bases and J by 7 bases; unmatched bases: 5. Germline CDR1 reads LNHDA; CDR2 reads SQIVND (reference sequence). The CDR3 is 14 residues long. The CDR3 DNA sequence: TGTGCCAGTAGTCGCGGGACAGACAATTCACCCCTCCACTTT. This gives the protein CASSRGTDNSPLHF.

V usage is TRBV7-6 and J usage is TRBJ2-2, with a weak D call TRBD1 (6 bases). V was trimmed by 5 bases and J by 8 bases, leaving 18 bases between them. This CDR3 region has 15 residues. The germline CDR1 and CDR2 sequences are SGHVS and FNYEAQ. Here the CDR3 reads CASSRQNRVVGELFF. The CDR3 nucleotides are TGTGCCAGCAGCCGACAGAACAGGGTAGTGGGGGAGCTGTTTTTT.

The rearrangement links TRBV2 to TRBJ1-5; possibly TRBD1 for D (5 bases). The V end was cut by 2 bases, the J end by 6 bases, with 14 bases between. CDR3 length equals 15 residues. Germline CDR1 and CDR2: SNHLY and FYNNEI. The CDR3 region is CASSESWGSSQPQHF. CDR3 in DNA: TGTGCCAGCAGTGAAAGTTGGGGGTCGAGTCAGCCCCAGCATTTT.

The genes are TRBV7-9 and TRBJ1-4; 7 nucleotides align to TRBD1. The CDR3 is 13 amino acids. The V segment lost 5 bases and the J segment 8 bases; nucleotides outside the gene matches: 5. Germline V gene sequence: CDR1 SEHNR, CDR2 FQNEAQ (reference sequence). This CDR3 is CASSQGTAEKLFF. CDR3 DNA: TGTGCCAGCAGCCAGGGGACAGCGGAAAAACTGTTTTTT.

V gene TRBV7-6 combines with J gene TRBJ1-4; 7 positions match TRBD1. The CDR3 loop spans 14 amino acids. The germline V gene has CDR1 SGHVS and CDR2 FNYEAQ. V was clipped by 5 bases and J by 5 bases; unmatched bases: 5. The CDR3 loop reads CASSMGQPNEKLFF. CDR3 nucleotide sequence: TGTGCCAGCAGCATGGGACAGCCGAATGAAAAACTGTTTTTT.

This sequence joins TRBV10-2 and TRBJ2-3; 8 bases agree with TRBD1. The CDR3 totals 14 residues. CDR1 is WSHSY and CDR2 is SAAADI in the germline V gene. V gave up 7 bases and J gave up 5 bases; unmatched junction bases: 8. CDR3: CASTGQGTRDTQYF. The CDR3 DNA follows: TGCGCCAGCACCGGACAGGGCACCCGAGATACGCAGTATTTT.

This chain connects TRBV19 to TRBJ1-1; a possible D gene is TRBD1 (6 bases). V was cut by 5 bases and J by 5 bases, with 18 bases left in between. Germline loops: CDR1 LNHDA, CDR2 SQIVND (reference sequence). There are 15 residues in the CDR3. CDR3 sequence (DNA): TGTGCCAGTAGTGAGGTGGGGGCCGGTGGGACTGAAGCTTTCTTT. As protein: CASSEVGAGGTEAFF. Filled out from reference TRBV19 and TRBJ1-1, the complete variable domain reads DGGITQSPKYLFRKEGQNVTLSCEQNLNHDAMYWYRQDPGQGLRLIYYSQIVNDFQKGDIAEGYSVSREKKESFPLTVTSAQKNPTAFYLCASSEVGAGGTEAFFGQGTRLTVV.

The sample holds one count of this clone. The chain couples TRBV15 to TRBJ2-4; 9 bases are a match to TRBD1. Germline V lookup: CDR1 LNHNV, CDR2 YYDKDF (reference sequence). The CDR3 consists of 19 residues. V lost 0 bases to trimming and J lost 4 bases; unmatched junction nucleotides: 13. CDR3 in amino acids: CATSRDKYSPGQGKNIQYF. In DNA, the CDR3 is TGTGCCACCAGCAGAGATAAATACTCCCCGGGACAGGGTAAAAACATTCAGTACTTC.

This clone was recorded a few times. This sequence joins TRBV10-3 and TRBJ2-2, with no clear D. V was trimmed by 6 bases and J by 4 bases, leaving 15 bases between them. CDR1 is ENHRY, CDR2 SYGVKD, per germline. The CDR3 sequence is 15 residues long. The CDR3 is CAIRSPVPGTGELFF. CDR3 nucleotide sequence: TGTGCCATCAGATCACCGGTCCCGGGCACCGGGGAGCTGTTTTTT.